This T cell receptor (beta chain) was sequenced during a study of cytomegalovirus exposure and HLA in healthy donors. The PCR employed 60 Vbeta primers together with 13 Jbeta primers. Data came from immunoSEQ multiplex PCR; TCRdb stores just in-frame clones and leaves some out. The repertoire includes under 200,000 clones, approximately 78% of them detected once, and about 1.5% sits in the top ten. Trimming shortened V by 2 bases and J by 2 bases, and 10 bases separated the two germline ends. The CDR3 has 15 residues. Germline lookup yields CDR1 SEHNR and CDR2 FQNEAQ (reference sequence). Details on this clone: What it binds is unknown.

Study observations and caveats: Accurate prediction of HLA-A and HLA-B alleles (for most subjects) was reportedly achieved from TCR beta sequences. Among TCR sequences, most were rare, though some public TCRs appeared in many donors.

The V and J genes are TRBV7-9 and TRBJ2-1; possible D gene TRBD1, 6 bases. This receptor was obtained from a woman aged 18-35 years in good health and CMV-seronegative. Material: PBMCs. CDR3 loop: CASSLRGITYNEQFF. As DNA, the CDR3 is TGTGCCAGCAGCTTAAGGGGGATCACCTACAATGAGCAGTTCTTC.